This T cell receptor (beta chain) was documented in a study of early T cells in non-severe SARS-CoV-2 infection (dated by TCRdb to the early 2020s). General notes on the study: Bulk RNA from unsorted whole blood was used for TCR sequencing, so alpha and beta chains could not be paired. The research as a whole found: VDJdb matching was skewed toward anti-spike CD8 responses and likely underestimated virus-specific expansions by missing private and CD4 specificities.

CDR1 MDHEN and CDR2 SYDVKM were looked up in the germline V gene. The CDR3 runs 14 amino acids, cysteine and phenylalanine included. Only the CDR3 DNA is retained, 42 bases long and in frame from the first base. V was cut back by 7 bases and J by 2 bases, leaving a gap of 15 bases between them. Library preparation used 5' RACE. Data came from a NextSeq 500. To correct for sequencing error and PCR bias, the TCR library protocol tagged individual cDNA molecules with unique molecular identifiers. Both TCR alpha and beta chains were sequenced, and tight co-correlation was observed between alpha and beta sequence abundances in each sample. In the authors' own workflow: V gene, J gene and CDR3 annotation of TCR sequences was performed with Decombinator V4. Expanded TCRs were defined as changing significantly between any two time points under a Poisson model with p below 0.0001. Abundances of TCRs were expressed as counts per million after normalisation to the total number of TCRs sequenced in each sample. MAIT TCRs were defined by TRAV1-2 paired with TRAJ12, TRAJ20 or TRAJ33, and iNKT TCRs by TRAV10 paired with TRAJ18. VDJdb, accessed 1 November 2021, was searched for CMV, EBV and SARS-CoV-2 annotated TCRs, excluding TCRs annotated for multiple antigens. TCRdb cleaned the public reads at Q25 with fastp, built clones with MiXCR and kept in-frame beta chains. A single entry per CDR3 protein holds the most common genes and DNA from its merged rows. TCRdb, not the original authors, processed these V and J calls. The sample records tens of thousands of distinct CDR3 sequences, over 10% of which are singletons. About 9.3% of the sample belongs to the ten largest clones.

Set within a cohort of healthcare workers in London, UK, this nested case-control study involved weekly PCR testing of nasopharyngeal swabs along with blood sampling. Healthcare workers were recruited during the week of the UK lockdown, between 23 and 31 March 2020, and followed weekly for up to roughly 15 weeks. This clonotype was detected many times. The target of this receptor is not known. No base-level quality is on record; no much larger clone is a single base apart. This sequence originates from an adult who was a healthcare worker with PCR-confirmed SARS-CoV-2 infection or an uninfected control (not recorded which). The sequenced sample was whole blood, obtained at baseline. The sequence is built from TRBV28 and TRBJ2-7; the D segment cannot be called with confidence. The CDR3 reads CASTDYPSAYEQYF. The DNA sequence is TGTGCCAGCACCGATTATCCCAGTGCCTACGAGCAGTACTTC.